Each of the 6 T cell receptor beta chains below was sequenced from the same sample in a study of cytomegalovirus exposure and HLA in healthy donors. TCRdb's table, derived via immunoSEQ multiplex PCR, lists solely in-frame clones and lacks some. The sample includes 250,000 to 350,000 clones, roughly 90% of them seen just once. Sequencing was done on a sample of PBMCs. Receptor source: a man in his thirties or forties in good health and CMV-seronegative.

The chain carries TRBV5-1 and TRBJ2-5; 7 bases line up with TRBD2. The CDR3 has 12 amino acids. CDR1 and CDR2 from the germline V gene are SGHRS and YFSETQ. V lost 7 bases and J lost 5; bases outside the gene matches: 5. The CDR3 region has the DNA TGCGCCAGCGGTGTGCGGGGGGAGACCCAGTACTTC. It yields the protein CASGVRGETQYF.

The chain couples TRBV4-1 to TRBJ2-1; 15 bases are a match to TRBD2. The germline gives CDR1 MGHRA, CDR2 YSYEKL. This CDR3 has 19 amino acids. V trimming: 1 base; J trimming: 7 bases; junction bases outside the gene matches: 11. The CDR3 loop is CASSQVLEGLAGGRNEQFF. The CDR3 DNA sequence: TGCGCCAGCAGCCAAGTCTTGGAAGGACTAGCGGGGGGGAGGAATGAGCAGTTCTTC.

This CDR3 is CATRTEMNTEAFF. Written as DNA, the CDR3 is TGTGCCACCAGGACAGAGATGAACACTGAAGCTTTCTTT. V is TRBV2 and J is TRBJ1-1, with D possibly TRBD1 on 6 matching bases. Germline CDR1 is SNHLY and CDR2 is FYNNEI. This CDR3 has 13 residues. V was clipped by 10 bases and J by 0 bases, with 12 bases between them.

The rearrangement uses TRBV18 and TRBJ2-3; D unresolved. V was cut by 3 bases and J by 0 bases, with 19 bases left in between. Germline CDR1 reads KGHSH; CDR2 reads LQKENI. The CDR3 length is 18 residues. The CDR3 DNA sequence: TGTGCCAGCTCACCTATTCTTTTCACCGATACTAGCACAGATACGCAGTATTTT. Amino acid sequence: CASSPILFTDTSTDTQYF.

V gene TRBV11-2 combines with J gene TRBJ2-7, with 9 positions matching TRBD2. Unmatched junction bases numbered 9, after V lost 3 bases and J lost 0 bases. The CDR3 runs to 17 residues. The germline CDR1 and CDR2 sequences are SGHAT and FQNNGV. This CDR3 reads CASSLTFGGGGSYEQYF. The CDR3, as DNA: TGTGCCAGCAGCTTGACCTTCGGCGGGGGGGGCTCCTACGAGCAGTACTTC.

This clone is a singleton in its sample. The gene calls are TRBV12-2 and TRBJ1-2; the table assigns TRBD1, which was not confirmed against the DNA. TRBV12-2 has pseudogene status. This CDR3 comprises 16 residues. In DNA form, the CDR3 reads TGTGCAAGTCGCTTAGCCCCCGGCCCACGGAACAGCGGCTACACCTTC. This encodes CASRLAPGPRNSGYTF.